This T cell receptor beta chain comes out of a study of human T cells and chemical hapten exposure. Study results and limitations: TCRs exceeding 1 in 1000 frequency stayed unchanged with DPC sensitization.

One entry per CDR3 protein results from TCRdb running MiXCR on the RACE reads. This sample yields approximately 80,000 distinct CDR3 sequences, of which under 14% are seen a single time; roughly 3.7% belongs to the top ten. Germline V gene sequence: CDR1 MDHEN, CDR2 SYDVKM. The J segment lost 4 bases and the V segment lost 4 bases, leaving 7 bases of the junction unmatched. This CDR3 has 15 residues. Time point defined: patch test 3, about 24 weeks after DPC sensitization. Treatment reported: therapeutic diphenylcyclopropenone sensitization with weekly scalp DPC. Patients had alopecia, were aged 18 to 70, and were not pregnant. Remarks on this clonotype: The antigen remains unidentified.

The chain combines TRBV28 with TRBJ2-1; 7 nucleotides line up with TRBD2. The sample in question was whole blood, obtained in connection with sensitization to the hapten diphenylcyclopropenone (DPC). This clonotype was obtained from a woman aged 45-65 years with alopecia areata. Some clones in this sample may be carry-over from other donors' samples. The CDR3 nucleotides are TGTGCCAGCAGTTATGCGGGAGCTTCGTACAATGAGCAGTTCTTC. Translating gives CASSYAGASYNEQFF.